Below are 15 T cell receptor beta chains sequenced from a single sample in a study of T-cell reconstitution after alpha-beta-depleted transplantation in children. The library targeted TCRbeta and was prepared with unique molecular identifiers. MiXCR, run by TCRdb on the PCR reads, gives a single entry per CDR3 protein. Of over 200,000 distinct CDR3 sequences in the sample, about 11% were seen once. This sample comprised PBMCs, obtained before TCRalphabeta/CD19-depleted stem cell transplant. The receptor source for this set is a child younger than two with acute myeloid leukemia, due to receive a stem cell transplant.

This clonotype occurred many times. J is TRBJ2-1 and V is TRBV5-1; the match to TRBD2 covers 9 bases. V shed 2 bases, J shed 4 bases, and the junction held 4 bases outside the gene matches. CDR3 length: 15 residues. Germline assignment: CDR1 SGHRS and CDR2 YFSETQ. CDR3 in DNA: TGCGCCAGCAGCTTCGCGGGAGGGAGTTACAATGAGCAGTTCTTC. Translated, it gives CASSFAGGSYNEQFF.

At least ten counts were recorded for this clonotype. A read error may produce the germline difference seen at one junction end. The CDR3 region has the DNA TGCAGTGCCAGAGGACTAGACGAGACCCAGTACTTC. Translated: CSARGLDETQYF. This chain uses TRBV20-1 with TRBJ2-5; 7 bases fit TRBD2. The germline V gene encodes CDR1 DFQATT and CDR2 SNEGSKA (reference sequence). The CDR3 sequence is 12 residues long.

At least ten counts were recorded for this clonotype. This chain joins TRBV20-1 and TRBJ1-2; D gene unclear. V shed 5 bases and J shed 6 bases, with 10 bases lying between them. Germline loops: CDR1 DFQATT, CDR2 SNEGSKA (reference sequence). CDR3 length: 11 amino acids. CDR3 protein: CSAWPGDGYTF. The CDR3 DNA is TGCAGTGCTTGGCCAGGAGATGGCTACACCTTC.

The sample holds a few counts of this clonotype. The V call is TRBV20-1, the J call TRBJ2-7, with TRBD1 matching 9 bases. The V segment lost 6 bases and the J segment 5 bases; nucleotides outside the gene matches: 8. This CDR3 region has 13 residues. Germline V gives CDR1 DFQATT, CDR2 SNEGSKA (reference sequence). In DNA form, the CDR3 reads TGCAGTGCCCGAGGGACAGGGAGGAACGAGCAGTACTTC. This codes for CSARGTGRNEQYF.

This sequence joins TRBV30 and TRBJ2-7; D remains unclear. Germline V gene data show CDR1 as GTSNPN and CDR2 as SVGIG (reference sequence). Between the trimmed V and J ends, which lost 4 bases and 2 bases, there was a span of 18 bases. This CDR3 comprises 15 residues. CDR3 residues: CAWKKPSAVTYEQYF. CDR3 bases: TGTGCCTGGAAGAAACCTTCTGCGGTCACCTACGAGCAGTACTTC.

In the case of this clonotype: This may be a read error: a much more frequent sequence differs by one nucleotide. V gene TRBV9 combines with J gene TRBJ1-4; D call uncertain. The CDR3 is 14 residues long. Germline V gene sequence: CDR1 SGDLS, CDR2 YYNGEE. CDR3 nucleotide sequence: TGTGCCAGCAGCTCACTTGCAACTAATGAAAAACTGCTTTTT. It translates to CASSSLATNEKLLF.

This clonotype has at least ten counts. This chain joins TRBV28 and TRBJ2-5; D ambiguous. V was cut by 6 bases and J by 3 bases, with 5 bases left in between. The CDR3 loop spans 11 amino acids. In germline, CDR1 is MDHEN, CDR2 SYDVKM. CDR3 in DNA: TGTGCCAGCAGCATGGAAGAGACCCAGTACTTC. This sequence encodes CASSMEETQYF. Filled out from reference TRBV28 and TRBJ2-5, the complete variable domain reads DVKVTQSSRYLVKRTGEKVFLECVQDMDHENMFWYRQDPGLGLRLIYFSYDVKMKEKGDIPEGYSVSREKKERFSLILESASTNQTSMYLCASSMEETQYFGPGTRLLVL.

In its sample, this clonotype was seen many times. The genes are TRBV7-8 and TRBJ2-3; D might be TRBD2 (6 bases). Germline V lookup: CDR1 SGHVS, CDR2 FQNEAQ. This CDR3 region has 17 residues. V was pared by 1 base and J by 1 base, with 15 bases between. The CDR3 DNA sequence: TGTGCCAGCAGCTTAGGGCCGCGGGTAGCGGGCACAGATACGCAGTATTTT. It specifies CASSLGPRVAGTDTQYF.

This clonotype was picked up many times. The chain links TRBV5-1 to TRBJ2-1, with D possibly called TRBD1 or TRBD2 (6 bases each). The CDR3 length is 14 residues. The ends were cut back, 5 bases at V and 6 bases at J, with 15 bases in the middle. The germline gives CDR1 SGHRS, CDR2 YFSETQ. CDR3 loop: CASSSQGRSNEQFF. The CDR3 DNA follows: TGCGCCAGCAGTAGCCAGGGGAGGTCCAATGAGCAGTTCTTC.

This clonotype was seen repeatedly, ten times or more. The chain is built from TRBV21-1 and TRBJ1-1; the table gives TRBD1 as D, unverified against the DNA. TRBV21-1 is labeled a pseudogene. The CDR3 covers 18 residues. CDR3 loop: CASSNAPTVMVINTEAFF. DNA for the CDR3: TGTGCCAGCAGCAATGCCCCGACAGTTATGGTTATCAACACTGAAGCTTTCTTT.

This clonotype was observed many times. The chain links TRBV20-1 to TRBJ1-3; possible D gene TRBD1, 5 bases. Germline V CDR1 and CDR2: DFQATT, SNEGSKA (reference sequence). The CDR3 is made up of 14 amino acids. CDR3 protein: CSVLQGAGGNTIYF. CDR3 coding DNA: TGCAGCGTTCTCCAAGGGGCAGGGGGAAACACCATATATTTT.

In this sample, this clonotype turned up many times. The V gene is TRBV4-2, the J gene TRBJ2-7; D not resolved. Germline lookup yields CDR1 LGHNA and CDR2 YNFKEQ. This CDR3 is built from 13 residues. Trimming left V 2 bases short and J 1 base short, with 6 bases between. CDR3 in DNA: TGTGCCAGCAGCCAACCTCCTTCCTACGAGCAGTACTTC. It codes for CASSQPPSYEQYF.

This chain joins TRBV11-3 and TRBJ2-3; D gene ambiguous. V was cut by 3 bases and J by 12 bases, with 13 bases left in between. CDR1 is SGHNT and CDR2 is YENEEA in the germline V gene. There are 12 residues in the CDR3. This chain's CDR3 is CASSFGPGRQYF. The CDR3 DNA reads TGTGCCAGCAGCTTTGGTCCTGGAAGACAGTATTTT.

The sample holds many counts of this clonotype. J is TRBJ2-4 and V is TRBV20-1, with D unclear. Trimming took 0 bases from V and 5 from J, leaving 8 bases between them. There are 13 residues in the CDR3. Germline V gene data show CDR1 as DFQATT and CDR2 as SNEGSKA (reference sequence). CDR3 loop: CSARDPLENIQYF. CDR3 nucleotide sequence: TGCAGTGCTAGAGATCCTCTTGAAAACATTCAGTACTTC.

This clonotype was counted at least ten times. The J gene is TRBJ1-2, the V gene TRBV20-1; D remains unclear. V dropped 7 bases and J dropped 3 bases, with 12 bases sitting between them. There are 12 residues in the CDR3. Germline V gene data show CDR1 as DFQATT and CDR2 as SNEGSKA (reference sequence). CDR3 amino acids: CSGSSGHYGYTF. The CDR3, as DNA: TGCAGTGGCTCCTCCGGACACTATGGCTACACCTTC.